The present T cell receptor beta chain was sequenced within a study of blood T cell repertoires in COVID-19. Study-wide context: Samples came from the United States, Italy and Spain, spanning acute and convalescent COVID-19. Sample material is recorded as cDNA or gDNA derived from T cells, B-cell-depleted T cells, or PBMCs.

Germline CDR1 and CDR2: GTSNPN and SVGIG (reference sequence). V lost 1 base and J lost 5, with 18 bases in between. CDR3 length: 15 amino acids. In the original processing: Reference gene primer amplification yielded estimated nucleated cell counts. Produced via immunoSEQ multiplex PCR; TCRdb's table is partial and in-frame only. D and trimming were read from the DNA, whereas the V and J calls and clone size are those reported in that table. The sample consists of about 59,000 clones, about 88% of them appearing once. Sequencing input: peripheral blood. The clonotype was recovered from an elderly man in a cohort sampled during active COVID-19. The V call is TRBV30, the J call TRBJ2-7; D remains ambiguous. The CDR3 loop is CAWSAFRVDANEQYF. In nucleotides, the CDR3 is TGTGCCTGGAGTGCGTTCCGGGTCGACGCCAACGAGCAGTACTTC.